Below, 14 T cell receptor beta chains from the same sample are listed, as sequenced in a study of blood T cell repertoires in COVID-19. TCRdb's table, derived via immunoSEQ multiplex PCR, lists solely in-frame clones and lacks some. The sample gives a few hundred thousand clones, roughly 90% of which show up once; 1% is in the top ten. The material sequenced was PBMCs or T cells enriched from blood (not recorded which). These TCRs come from a woman between 25 and 40 years old who had recovered from COVID-19.

The V call is TRBV3-1 (or the pseudogene TRBV3-2), the J call TRBJ1-1; D ambiguous. This CDR3 has 13 amino acids. V shed 5 bases and J shed 3 bases, with 10 bases lying between them. Looked up from germline, CDR1 is LGHDT and CDR2 is YNNKEL (reference sequence). CDR3 nucleotide sequence: TGTGCCAGCAGCGCAAGGGAGGACACTGAAGCTTTCTTT. Translated, it gives CASSAREDTEAFF.

In this sample, this clone turned up once. The chain carries TRBV27 and TRBJ2-7, with D possibly matching TRBD2 (5 bases). The germline CDR1 and CDR2 sequences are MNHEY and SMNVEV (reference sequence). The CDR3 runs 16 residues. V lost 0 bases, J lost 3 bases, and 15 bases lay in between. DNA of the CDR3: TGTGCCAGCAGTTTATCATTTAGGAGCGGCTACTACGAGCAGTACTTC. Protein product: CASSLSFRSGYYEQYF.

This clone was observed once. The chain couples TRBV7-2 to TRBJ1-3; D ambiguous. This CDR3 comprises 12 residues. Germline values: CDR1 SGHTA, CDR2 FQGNSA. Trimming removed 6 bases from V and 7 bases from J, with 10 bases in between. The CDR3 region has the DNA TGTGCCAGCAGGCCGACGGGGAACACCATATATTTT. This gives the protein CASRPTGNTIYF.

V is TRBV27 and J is TRBJ2-5, with a tentative D call TRBD2 (6 bases). The CDR3 runs to 16 residues. Germline V gene sequence: CDR1 MNHEY, CDR2 SMNVEV (reference sequence). V was pared by 0 bases and J by 7 bases, with 18 bases between. The CDR3 region has the DNA TGTGCCAGCAGTTTATCTGGCGGGGCGGGGTTTGTGACCCAGTACTTC. This translates into CASSLSGGAGFVTQYF.

The V and J genes are TRBV18 and TRBJ2-3; TRBD1 is a possible D gene (5 bases). There are 15 residues in the CDR3. Germline loops: CDR1 KGHSH, CDR2 LQKENI. The V and J ends lost 3 bases and 1 base respectively, with 11 bases between them. CDR3 sequence: CASSPRTTRTDTQYF. The CDR3 bases are TGTGCCAGCTCACCGAGGACAACTCGCACAGATACGCAGTATTTT.

V gene TRBV27 combines with J gene TRBJ2-7, with 12 bases fitting TRBD2. CDR3 length: 15 residues. The germline gives CDR1 MNHEY, CDR2 SMNVEV (reference sequence). V dropped 8 bases and J dropped 7; count of bases not matched to a gene: 12. The CDR3: CASGPSSGRAREQYF. In nucleotides, the CDR3 is TGTGCCAGCGGGCCCTCTAGCGGGAGGGCCAGAGAGCAGTACTTC.

The chain links TRBV14 to TRBJ1-1; D perhaps matches TRBD1 (6 bases). The CDR3 is 15 amino acids. Per the germline V gene, CDR1 is SGHDN and CDR2 is FVKESK. The V and J ends lost 2 bases and 0 bases respectively, with 10 bases between them. The CDR3 is CASSQSDSMNTEAFF. The CDR3 nucleotides are TGTGCCAGCAGCCAATCGGACAGTATGAACACTGAAGCTTTCTTT.

This clone was counted only a few times. This chain connects TRBV24-1 to TRBJ1-5, with a tentative D call TRBD1 (6 bases). This CDR3 comprises 15 residues. V was pared by 6 bases and J by 4 bases, with 15 bases between. The germline V gene encodes CDR1 KGHDR and CDR2 SFDVKD. In DNA, the CDR3 is TGTGCCACCAGTCCCTCTGACAGGCTAAATCAGCCCCAGCATTTT. Its translation: CATSPSDRLNQPQHF.

This clone was found once. This chain joins TRBV6-5 and TRBJ1-6, with D possibly TRBD1 on 5 matching bases. Trimming stripped 5 bases from V and 9 bases from J, with 11 bases between. The CDR3 extends over 13 amino acids. The germline V gene encodes CDR1 MNHEY and CDR2 SVGAGI. The CDR3 reads CASSRGQGSPLHF. As DNA, the CDR3 is TGTGCCAGCAGTAGAGGACAAGGTTCACCCCTCCACTTT.

The genes are TRBV9 and TRBJ2-6, with D possibly matching TRBD2 (6 bases). The CDR3 loop spans 17 amino acids. The germline V gene has CDR1 SGDLS and CDR2 YYNGEE. Deletions cut 3 bases from V and 6 bases from J, with 19 bases between. The CDR3 DNA reads as TGTGCCAGCAGCGGCTCCCGGGAGCCCGTCGCGGCCAACGTCCTGACTTTC. It codes for CASSGSREPVAANVLTF. The whole variable domain, remainder taken from reference TRBV9 and TRBJ2-6, is DSGVTQTPKHLITATGQRVTLRCSPRSGDLSVYWYQQSLDQGLQFLIQYYNGEERAKGNILERFSAQQFPDLHSELNLSSLELGDSALYFCASSGSREPVAANVLTFGAGSRLTVL.

V gene TRBV28 combines with J gene TRBJ1-2; D remains ambiguous. In germline, CDR1 is MDHEN, CDR2 SYDVKM. Trimming took 5 bases from V and 1 from J, leaving 14 bases between them. The CDR3 spans 15 residues. The CDR3: CASSIPRGSNYGYTF. The CDR3 DNA follows: TGTGCCAGCAGTATCCCCCGCGGGAGTAACTATGGCTACACCTTC.

V and J are TRBV4-2 and TRBJ1-2; D call uncertain. V lost 1 base and J 4 bases, leaving 10 bases between the germline ends. The V gene's germline CDR1 is LGHNA and CDR2 YNFKEQ. This CDR3 contains 14 residues. The CDR3 is CASSQGSALYGYTF. The CDR3 DNA is TGTGCCAGCAGCCAAGGCAGTGCCCTCTATGGCTACACCTTC.

This rearrangement joins TRBV7-2 to TRBJ1-6, with TRBD1 matching over 7 bases. The length of the CDR3 is 14 residues. The germline V gene encodes CDR1 SGHTA and CDR2 FQGNSA. Trimming cost V 5 bases and J 8 bases; bases outside gene matches: 6. The CDR3 nucleotides read TGTGCCAGCAGCGAACAGGGGATCGATTCACCCCTCCACTTT. The encoded protein is CASSEQGIDSPLHF.

This rearrangement joins TRBV18 to TRBJ1-1; 7 bases match TRBD1. CDR1 and CDR2 from the germline V gene are KGHSH and LQKENI. This CDR3 has 14 residues. After removal of 3 bases from V and 1 base from J, the junction contained 2 bases not matched to a gene. The CDR3 spells CASSPTGRNTEAFF. In nucleotides, the CDR3 is TGTGCCAGCTCACCGACAGGGAGGAACACTGAAGCTTTCTTT.